This T cell receptor beta chain was observed in a study of blood T cells in healthy people across ages. General study results and limits: The long-lived group displayed more naive CD4+ cells, plus higher diversity, than the aged donors did. Diversity was estimated from one million T cells, and these estimates were considered underestimates.

Concerning this clonotype itself: Its target is not known.

The CDR3 extends over 16 amino acids. CDR1 and CDR2 (germline): MNHNY, SVGAGI (reference sequence). The J segment lost 6 bases and the V segment lost 7 bases, leaving 13 bases of the junction unmatched. A second 7 to 11 cycle PCR used barcoded and J-beta primers. Each sample yielded at least 2.5 million CDR3-containing paired-end reads. TCRdb reprocessed the 5' RACE reads with MiXCR, giving one entry per CDR3 protein. The repertoire consists of about 680,000 distinct CDR3 sequences, with roughly 50% occurring once and the leading ten covering about a third. This TCR came from a woman aged 55-70 years in good health. The chain links TRBV6-6 to TRBJ2-3, with 10 bases identical to TRBD2. Sequenced input: blood. CDR3 region: CASTKGGLAGVDTQYF. The DNA of the CDR3 is TGTGCCAGCACTAAGGGGGGGCTAGCGGGAGTGGATACGCAGTATTTT.